This TCR beta chain appears in the sequencing data of a study of regulatory T cells in long-lasting Graves disease. CDR3 length equals 14 residues. CDR1 is MNHEY and CDR2 is SVGEGT in the germline V gene. The ends lost 4 bases at V and 2 bases at J; junction bases unmatched: 2. Assembly of TCR beta libraries relied on iRepertoire HTBI primers together with Arm-PCR of CDR3 regions. From the multiplex PCR reads, TCRdb called clonotypes with MiXCR, one entry per CDR3 protein. The sample includes hundreds of thousands of distinct CDR3 sequences, 20% to 25% seen only once; the top ten take 7% to 9%. The time point here: persistent/refractory GD, antithyroid drugs over 5 years with positive TRAb. From RNA extracted from PBMCs, the TCR library was made. Graves' disease diagnosis relied on American Thyroid Association guidelines. Peripheral blood, at about 10 milliliters, went into EDTA tubes. This clonotype came up many times.

The sample here was peripheral blood mononuclear cells (PBMCs), taken when the disease was refractory, from a patient treated with antithyroid drugs. The chain employs TRBV6-2 or TRBV6-3 and TRBJ1-5; TRBD1 aligns across 7 bases. This TCR came from a female donor with Graves disease. The CDR3 protein is CASSFGTGNQPQHF. In DNA, the CDR3 is TGTGCCAGCAGTTTCGGGACAGGCAATCAGCCCCAGCATTTT.